The 14 T cell receptor beta chains presented below share a single source sample, sequenced in a study of T cell repertoires in cytomegalovirus infection. TCRdb fed the reads into MiXCR, producing one record per CDR3 protein. The sample lists roughly 180,000 distinct CDR3 sequences, 20% to 25% occurring once. Their antigen targets remain unknown. The source was CD8+ T cells from cultured PBMCs, collected from culture after CMV antigen stimulation. These receptors all come from a human donor in good health (CMV status not recorded). Some clones in this sample may be carry-over from other donors' samples.

This clonotype was counted only a few times. The rearrangement links TRBV14 to TRBJ1-1; 8 positions agree with TRBD1. The CDR3 contains 13 residues. Germline V gene lookup returns CDR1 SGHDN and CDR2 FVKESK. V was clipped by 9 bases and J by 0 bases; unmatched bases: 3. CDR3: CASQGQVNTEAFF. The CDR3 DNA sequence: TGTGCCAGTCAGGGACAGGTGAACACTGAAGCTTTCTTT.

The chain joins TRBV27 to TRBJ2-3, with D possibly being TRBD1 (6 bases). CDR3 length equals 13 residues. The ends were cut back, 3 bases at V and 4 bases at J, with 8 bases in the middle. Germline V gene lookup returns CDR1 MNHEY and CDR2 SMNVEV (reference sequence). CDR3 sequence reads: CASSFRGADTQYF. The CDR3 region has the DNA TGTGCCAGCAGTTTCAGGGGTGCAGATACGCAGTATTTT.

This clonotype was observed a few times. The chain couples TRBV9 to TRBJ2-2, with 7 bases identical to TRBD1. With V trimmed by 3 bases and J by 3 bases, 11 bases remained unmatched. Looked up from germline, CDR1 is SGDLS and CDR2 is YYNGEE. The CDR3 extends over 17 amino acids. The CDR3 nucleotides are TGTGCCAGCAGCGCTCGGACAGGAAAAGAGGACACCGGGGAGCTGTTTTTT. This codes for CASSARTGKEDTGELFF.

The chain uses TRBV7-8 and TRBJ2-7; no definite D call. CDR1 SGHVS and CDR2 FQNEAQ come from the germline V gene. The CDR3 has 18 residues. Trimming shortened V by 1 base and J by 2 bases, and 21 bases separated the two germline ends. CDR3 DNA: TGTGCCAGCAGCTTAGGGTGGGTCGAAAGGGTATGGGCCTACGAGCAGTACTTC. Encoded protein: CASSLGWVERVWAYEQYF. Using reference TRBV7-8 and TRBJ2-7 for the parts outside the CDR3, the full variable domain is GAGVSQSPRYKVAKRGQDVALRCDPISGHVSLFWYQQALGQGPEFLTYFQNEAQLDKSGLPSDRFFAERPEGSVSTLKIQRTQQEDSAVYLCASSLGWVERVWAYEQYFGPGTRLTVT.

The chain joins TRBV4-3 to TRBJ1-6; D unresolved. V shed 0 bases and J shed 5 bases, with 14 bases lying between them. Germline V gives CDR1 LGHNA, CDR2 YSLEER. This CDR3 has 17 amino acids. The CDR3: CASSQESNGLNNSPLHF. In DNA, the CDR3 is TGCGCCAGCAGCCAAGAATCCAACGGACTCAATAATTCACCCCTCCACTTT.

This clonotype was counted between two and nine times. The rearrangement uses TRBV7-2 and TRBJ2-1; 14 nucleotides match TRBD2. This CDR3 has 18 residues. CDR1 is SGHTA, CDR2 FQGNSA, per germline. V lost 4 bases and J lost 2; bases outside the gene matches: 7. CDR3 region: CASSSGLAGALTYNEQFF. CDR3 DNA sequence: TGTGCCAGCAGCTCGGGACTAGCGGGGGCGCTAACCTACAATGAGCAGTTCTTC.

V is TRBV6-2 or TRBV6-3 and J is TRBJ2-5; 7 positions agree with TRBD1. With V trimmed by 5 bases and J by 1 base, 19 bases remained unmatched. Germline CDR1 and CDR2: MNHEY and SVGEGT. This CDR3 contains 19 residues. The CDR3 spells CASSGRIGTRQGPQETQYF. CDR3 sequence (DNA): TGTGCCAGCAGTGGACGAATTGGGACAAGACAGGGCCCCCAAGAGACCCAGTACTTC.

This clonotype was seen only once. The chain is built from TRBV6-8 and TRBJ2-7, with 8 bases fitting TRBD1. The germline V gene has CDR1 MNHGY and CDR2 SAAAGT. V was clipped by 5 bases and J by 3 bases; unmatched bases: 6. The CDR3 length is 14 residues. As DNA, the CDR3 is TGTGCCAGCAGTCCCTTGACAGGGGTCTACGAGCAGTACTTC. This translates into CASSPLTGVYEQYF.

This clonotype was seen a few times. The rearrangement joins TRBV2 to TRBJ2-1; D uncertain. Deletions cut 4 bases from V and 9 bases from J, with 10 bases between. CDR3 size: 12 residues. Germline CDR1 SNHLY, CDR2 FYNNEI. CDR3 DNA sequence: TGTGCCAGCAGTGGGGCGCGCCCTGAGCAGTTCTTC. It encodes CASSGARPEQFF.

This clonotype has only a few counts. V is TRBV7-9 and J is TRBJ2-2; possibly TRBD1 for D (6 bases). CDR1 and CDR2 from the germline V gene are SEHNR and FQNEAQ (reference sequence). CDR3 length equals 14 residues. V shed 11 bases and J shed 2 bases, with 15 bases lying between them. The DNA for the CDR3 is TGTGCCCCTAGGGAACAGGGCAACACCGGGGAGCTGTTTTTT. Translation: CAPREQGNTGELFF.

This chain connects TRBV12-3 or TRBV12-4 to TRBJ1-3; no clear D gene. Trimming shortened V by 5 bases and J by 0 bases, and 8 bases separated the two germline ends. The CDR3 loop spans 14 amino acids. For the CDR3, the DNA is TGTGCCAGCAGTCTCATTGCCTCTGGAAACACCATATATTTT. Protein sequence: CASSLIASGNTIYF.

The chain joins TRBV7-9 to TRBJ2-7, with 9 bases fitting TRBD1. Germline V CDR1 and CDR2: SEHNR, FQNEAQ (reference sequence). CDR3 length: 14 amino acids. After removal of 5 bases from V and 3 bases from J, the junction contained 5 bases not matched to a gene. CDR3 sequence reads: CASSDGTGFYEQYF. The CDR3 nucleotides read TGTGCCAGCAGCGACGGGACAGGGTTCTACGAGCAGTACTTC.

This clonotype was seen a handful of times. The chain couples TRBV5-1 to TRBJ1-1; the D is unclear. The germline V gene encodes CDR1 SGHRS and CDR2 YFSETQ. V lost 2 bases and J 0 bases, leaving 8 bases between the germline ends. CDR3 size: 14 residues. Written as DNA, the CDR3 is TGCGCCAGCAGCTTTCATAGTCTGAACACTGAAGCTTTCTTT. This sequence encodes CASSFHSLNTEAFF.

The chain is built from TRBV9 and TRBJ2-3; 11 bases agree with TRBD2. Germline V lookup: CDR1 SGDLS, CDR2 YYNGEE. This CDR3 comprises 16 residues. With V trimmed by 4 bases and J by 4 bases, 8 bases remained unmatched. CDR3 DNA sequence: TGTGCCAGCAGCTCCCAACTAGCGGGGGTCCCAGATACGCAGTATTTT. Translating gives CASSSQLAGVPDTQYF.